The present entry profiles one T cell receptor (beta chain) with its context. This record comes from a study of shared T cell receptors in the human thymus. Only in-frame clones appear in the TCRdb table, and some are missing; sequencing was by immunoSEQ multiplex PCR. Of hundreds of thousands of clones listed, more than 75% are singletons. The length of the CDR3 is 15 residues. Germline CDR1 and CDR2: MNHNY and SVGAGI (reference sequence). The V end lost 4 bases, the J end lost 4 bases, and 14 bases lay between the germline ends. Another study also made use of these data, one on human thymus T cells. Per that study: The donor group consisted of healthy Finnish infants who were having corrective surgery for congenital heart defects. Resections from corrective heart surgery provided thymus tissue. Thymic and blood repertoires seemed to show skewed V and J gene use.

The clonotype was recovered from a boy under two years old with a congenital heart defect. The V call is TRBV6-6, the J call TRBJ2-1, with a weak D call TRBD2 (6 bases). Sequencing used thymocytes. CDR3 amino acids: CASSLAGTTYNEQFF. The DNA of the CDR3 is TGTGCCAGCAGTTTGGCGGGAACCACATACAATGAGCAGTTCTTC.